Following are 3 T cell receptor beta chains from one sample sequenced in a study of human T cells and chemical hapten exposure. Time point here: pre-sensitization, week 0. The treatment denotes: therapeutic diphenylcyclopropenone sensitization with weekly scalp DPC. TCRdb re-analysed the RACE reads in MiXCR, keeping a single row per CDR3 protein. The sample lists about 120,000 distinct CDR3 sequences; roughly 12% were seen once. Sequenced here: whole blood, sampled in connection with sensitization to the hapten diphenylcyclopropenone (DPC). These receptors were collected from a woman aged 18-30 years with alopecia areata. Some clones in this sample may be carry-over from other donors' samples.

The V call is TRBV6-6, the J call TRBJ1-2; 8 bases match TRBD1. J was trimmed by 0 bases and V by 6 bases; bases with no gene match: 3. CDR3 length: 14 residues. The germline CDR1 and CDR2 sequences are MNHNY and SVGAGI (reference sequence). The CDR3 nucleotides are TGTGCCAGCAGGGGACAGGAAGCTAACTATGGCTACACCTTC. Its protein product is CASRGQEANYGYTF.

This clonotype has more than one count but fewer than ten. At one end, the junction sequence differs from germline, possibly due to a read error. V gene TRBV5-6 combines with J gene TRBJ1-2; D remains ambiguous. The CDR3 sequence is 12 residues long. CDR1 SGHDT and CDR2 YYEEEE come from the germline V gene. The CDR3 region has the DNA TGTGCCAGCAGCTCCGGACCCTATGGCCACACCTTC. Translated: CASSSGPYGHTF.

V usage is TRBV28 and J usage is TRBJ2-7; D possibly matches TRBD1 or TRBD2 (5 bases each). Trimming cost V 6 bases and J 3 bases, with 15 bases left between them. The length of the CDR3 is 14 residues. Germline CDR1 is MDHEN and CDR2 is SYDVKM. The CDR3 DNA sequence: TGTGCCAGCAGATCTGGGGGACCGGGCTACGAGCAGTACTTC. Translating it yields CASRSGGPGYEQYF. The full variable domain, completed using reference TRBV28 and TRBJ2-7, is DVKVTQSSRYLVKRTGEKVFLECVQDMDHENMFWYRQDPGLGLRLIYFSYDVKMKEKGDIPEGYSVSREKKERFSLILESASTNQTSMYLCASRSGGPGYEQYFGPGTRLTVT.